The rows below give T cell receptor beta chains drawn from one sample of a study of T cells in Graves' hyperthyroidism and ophthalmopathy. Each CDR3 protein gets one entry after TCRdb re-called the multiplex PCR reads with MiXCR. The table includes about 520,000 distinct CDR3 sequences, roughly 25% detected once. The material sequenced was blood. The receptors were sampled from a woman aged 25 to 45 with Graves' ophthalmopathy. The CDR3 runs from the conserved cysteine through the conserved F or W. A D gene is named only where the DNA matches it firmly. Rows give clone size only sometimes, using once, few, many, or a class for an expanded clone.

size: many; V: TRBV24-1; J: TRBJ1-1; D: TRBD1; DNA: TGTGCCACCAGTGCCGGGGGACAGGGTTTTACTGAAGCTTTCTTT; CDR3: CATSAGGQGFTEAFF
size: .; V: TRBV2; J: TRBJ1-5; D: TRBD1; DNA: TGTGCCAGCAGTGTTGCCCAGCCGGGACAGCAGCCCCAGCATTTT; CDR3: CASSVAQPGQQPQHF
size: few; V: TRBV7-2; J: TRBJ2-7; D: .; DNA: TGTGCCAGCAGCTTAGTTACCCCCGAGCAGTACTTC; CDR3: CASSLVTPEQYF
size: many; V: TRBV25-1; J: TRBJ2-5; D: .; DNA: TGTGCCAGCAGTGAATCCTTGGGGGGCGGTGAGACCCAGTACTTC; CDR3: CASSESLGGGETQYF
size: many; V: TRBV7-2; J: TRBJ2-5; D: TRBD2; DNA: TGTGCCAGCAAACTTAGCGGGGGTGGGGAGACCCAGTACTTC; CDR3: CASKLSGGGETQYF
size: .; V: TRBV12-3/TRBV12-4; J: TRBJ2-5; D: .; DNA: TGTGCCAGCAGCCTGACCGACTTCCAAGAGACCCAGTACTTC; CDR3: CASSLTDFQETQYF
size: many; V: TRBV12-3/TRBV12-4; J: TRBJ2-5; D: TRBD2; DNA: TGTGCCAGCAGTTCTAGACTAGCGGTTATACAAGAGACCCAGTACTTC; CDR3: CASSSRLAVIQETQYF
size: once; V: TRBV15; J: TRBJ1-5; D: .; DNA: TGTGCCACCAGCAATCAGGGATCCAGAGCTCAGCCCCAGCATTTT; CDR3: CATSNQGSRAQPQHF
size: once; V: TRBV6-1; J: TRBJ2-5; D: TRBD1; DNA: TGTGCCAGCAGTGAAGCGACAGGGGGTGGGGAGACCCAGTACTTC; CDR3: CASSEATGGGETQYF
size: .; V: TRBV2; J: TRBJ2-5; D: TRBD2; DNA: TGTGCCATCGTCCGGGACAGCGGGAGGGAGACCCGGTACTTC; CDR3: CAIVRDSGRETRYF
size: few; V: TRBV4-3; J: TRBJ2-2; D: TRBD1; DNA: TGCGCCAGCAGCCCTAGTCCCGTAGGACAGGGAAACACCGGGGAGCTGTTTTTT; CDR3: CASSPSPVGQGNTGELFF
size: many; V: TRBV6-5; J: TRBJ1-1; D: .; DNA: TGTGCCAGCAGTCCTCAGGGGAACAGGATGAACACTGAAGCTTTCTTT; CDR3: CASSPQGNRMNTEAFF
size: many; V: TRBV7-8; J: TRBJ2-7; D: TRBD2; DNA: TGTGCCAGCAGCTCCCTACAGCGGGGGGGCCCCTACGAGCAGTACTTC; CDR3: CASSSLQRGGPYEQYF
size: many; V: TRBV20-1; J: TRBJ2-7; D: .; DNA: TGCAGTGCTAGAGCTGGTGGGGAGGAGCAGTACTTC; CDR3: CSARAGGEEQYF
size: many; V: TRBV20-1; J: TRBJ2-4; D: .; DNA: TGCAGTGCTAGAGCTGGCGAAAACATTCAGTACTTC; CDR3: CSARAGENIQYF
size: many; V: TRBV28; J: TRBJ2-5; D: .; DNA: TGTGCCAGCAGTTTTGGTTCAGGGTTGGAGACCCAGTACTTC; CDR3: CASSFGSGLETQYF
size: many; V: TRBV6-1; J: TRBJ2-6; D: .; DNA: TGTGCCAGTAGGAGGCCTGGGGCCAACGTCCTGACTTTC; CDR3: CASRRPGANVLTF
size: many; V: TRBV27; J: TRBJ2-7; D: TRBD2; DNA: TGTGCCAGCAAGCTTAAGCGGGGGGTCTACGAGCAGTACTTC; CDR3: CASKLKRGVYEQYF
size: many; V: TRBV6-5; J: TRBJ1-1; D: TRBD1; DNA: TGTGCCAGCGGATTCATAACAGGGGAATCAGAAGCTTTCTTT; CDR3: CASGFITGESEAFF
size: many; V: TRBV5-4; J: TRBJ1-1; D: .; DNA: TGTGCCAGCAGCTTGGACAAGAGGAACACTGAAGCTTTCTTT; CDR3: CASSLDKRNTEAFF
size: few; V: TRBV15; J: TRBJ1-2; D: .; DNA: TGTGCCACCAGCAGGGGCAGGGACTATGGCTACACCTTC; CDR3: CATSRGRDYGYTF
size: few; V: TRBV4-2; J: TRBJ2-2; D: .; DNA: TGTGCCAGCAGCGAAGGGACTCTGAGGCCATACACCGGGGAGCTGTTTTTT; CDR3: CASSEGTLRPYTGELFF
size: .; V: TRBV6-2/TRBV6-3; J: TRBJ1-6; D: .; DNA: TGTGCCAGCAGCCTCTTCGAAGGGCCCCTCCACTTT; CDR3: CASSLFEGPLHF
size: .; V: TRBV5-1; J: TRBJ1-1; D: .; DNA: TGCGCCAGCAGCCCACTTTCGGGCACTGAAGCTTTCTTT; CDR3: CASSPLSGTEAFF
size: many; V: TRBV10-3; J: TRBJ1-5; D: TRBD1; DNA: TGTGCCATCAGTGCCGGGACAGGGGTTGGCGCGAGCAATCAGCCCCAGCATTTT; CDR3: CAISAGTGVGASNQPQHF
size: few; V: TRBV5-1; J: TRBJ2-5; D: TRBD2; DNA: TGCGCCAGCAGCTTGGGAGCTGGCGGGAGATATCAAGAGACCCAGTACTTC; CDR3: CASSLGAGGRYQETQYF
size: many; V: TRBV6-2/TRBV6-3; J: TRBJ2-7; D: .; DNA: TGTGCCAGCAGATCTTACTACGAGCAGTACTTC; CDR3: CASRSYYEQYF
size: many; V: TRBV6-2/TRBV6-3; J: TRBJ1-1; D: TRBD1; DNA: TGTGCCAGCAGTTACCCAGTCAGAGGGGACAGTCAAGCTTTCTTT; CDR3: CASSYPVRGDSQAFF
size: many; V: TRBV19; J: TRBJ1-5; D: .; DNA: TGTGCCACCCAGAAGGGCCCCTCGAAACCCCCGAACTTTGGACAGCCCCAGCATTTT; CDR3: CATQKGPSKPPNFGQPQHF
size: .; V: TRBV5-1; J: TRBJ2-7; D: .; DNA: TGCGCCAGCAGCTTGGCCTTAGGGGGGGACGAGCAGTACTTC; CDR3: CASSLALGGDEQYF
size: many; V: TRBV11-2; J: TRBJ1-6; D: .; DNA: TGTGCCAGCAGTCTGGTAGTGAATTCACCCCTCCACTTT; CDR3: CASSLVVNSPLHF
size: few; V: TRBV12-3/TRBV12-4; J: TRBJ2-7; D: .; DNA: TGTGCCAGCACCTCAGGGGTGGGTGAGCAGTACTTC; CDR3: CASTSGVGEQYF